These T cell receptor beta chains were read from a single sample in a study of blood T cell repertoires in COVID-19. Some clones are missing from TCRdb's copy, which holds only in-frame ones; the method was immunoSEQ multiplex PCR. The sample lists about 100,000 clones, approximately 86% occurring once. Source material: PBMCs or T cells enriched from blood (not recorded which). The receptors derive from a woman aged 50 to 65 who had recovered from COVID-19. Both conserved end residues are part of each CDR3. The D gene is left open where the match is weak. Not every row has a clone size; where given, it reads once, few, many or a size class.

NA | TRBJ1-5 | TRBV21-1 | NA | TGTGCCAGCAGCAAACCGTTGAGCAATCAGCCCCAGCATTTT | CASSKPLSNQPQHF
TRBD2 | TRBJ2-3 | TRBV5-1 | NA | TGCGCCAGCAGGCACAGCGGGAGGGCCGGGCTCGACGGTACGCAGTATTTT | CASRHSGRAGLDGTQYF
NA | TRBJ1-1 | TRBV5-1 | NA | TGCGCCAGCAGCTTGGACGTGGGCTTGAACACTGAAGCTTTCTTT | CASSLDVGLNTEAFF
TRBD1 | TRBJ2-1 | TRBV5-4 | NA | TGTGCCAGCAGCTCAGGGGGTAGTTACAATGAGCAGTTCTTC | CASSSGGSYNEQFF
TRBD1 | TRBJ2-1 | TRBV4-1 | NA | TGCGCCAGCAGCCAAACAGGGGTCCCCTACAATGAGCAGTTCTTC | CASSQTGVPYNEQFF
TRBD1 | TRBJ1-1 | TRBV7-3 | few | TGTGCCAGCAGCCCCTTCGGACAGGGAGTAGCTGAAGCTTTCTTT | CASSPFGQGVAEAFF
NA | TRBJ2-1 | TRBV11-2 | NA | TGTGCCAGCAGCTTAGCCCGGAGGGCCTACAATGAGCAGTTCTTC | CASSLARRAYNEQFF
TRBD1 | TRBJ1-1 | TRBV19 | once | TGTGCCAGTAGTACAAGGACAGGGGAGACTGAAGCTTTCTTT | CASSTRTGETEAFF
TRBD1 | TRBJ1-5 | TRBV2 | NA | TGTGCCAGCAACCAACGGACAGGGGATCAGCCCCAGCATTTT | CASNQRTGDQPQHF
NA | TRBJ2-1 | TRBV6-5 | NA | TGTGCCAGCATGGAACTAGACTATGAGCAGTTCTTC | CASMELDYEQFF
TRBD2 | TRBJ2-1 | TRBV3-1/TRBV3-2 | NA | TGTGCCAGCAGCCCCGAGGGACTAGCGGGATACAATGAGCAGTTCTTC | CASSPEGLAGYNEQFF
NA | TRBJ2-5 | TRBV15 | once | TGTGCCACCAGCAGAGATCCCATGGGCTCGCCTAATATCCAAGAGACCCAGTACTTC | CATSRDPMGSPNIQETQYF
NA | TRBJ1-4 | TRBV7-2 | once | TGTGCCAGCAGCTCGCAGGGCTTGGTGAACGTAACTAATGAAAAACTGTTTTTT | CASSSQGLVNVTNEKLFF
NA | TRBJ2-7 | TRBV19 | NA | TGTGCCAGTAGTACCAGCGCGCGAATAGGGCAGTACTTC | CASSTSARIGQYF
TRBD2 | TRBJ2-1 | TRBV6-5 | NA | TGTGCCAGCACTAACCGGGGGGTGTCCTACAATGAGCAGTTCTTC | CASTNRGVSYNEQFF
TRBD2 | TRBJ2-5 | TRBV27 | NA | TGTGCCAGCAGACCCTCACTAGCGGGAGTGGGGACCCAGTACTTC | CASRPSLAGVGTQYF
NA | TRBJ2-1 | TRBV5-1 | NA | TGCGCCAGCAGCTTGGACAGTGTGGCCTACAATGAGCAGTTCTTC | CASSLDSVAYNEQFF
NA | TRBJ2-7 | TRBV20-1 | NA | TGCAGTGCTAGTGGGCAGACTTACGAGCAGTACTTC | CSASGQTYEQYF